The 12 T cell receptor beta chains presented below share a single source sample, sequenced in a study of shared clonotypes between healthy human individuals. The table came from immunoSEQ multiplex PCR; TCRdb's copy has only in-frame clones and leaves some out. Among about 2.1 million clones listed, 93% were seen once. The naive CD8 population came from CD45RO-negative cells selected for CCR7, without terminally differentiated effector memory CD45RA+ cells. Sequences were obtained from naive CD8+ T cells from PBMCs. These receptors all stem from a man between 18 and 29 years old in good health. Some clones in this sample may be carry-over from other donors' samples.

In this sample, this clone turned up a few times. The genes are TRBV27 and TRBJ1-3; D call uncertain. V was pared by 2 bases and J by 4 bases, with 3 bases between. Germline V gives CDR1 MNHEY, CDR2 SMNVEV (reference sequence). This CDR3 is built from 12 residues. The CDR3 coding sequence is TGTGCCAGCAGTTTAGACGGAAACACCATATATTTT. Its protein is CASSLDGNTIYF.

This clone was observed a few times. CDR3 amino acids: CASSLVSARLSNQPQHF. The CDR3 DNA follows: TGTGCCAGCAGCTTAGTGTCCGCCCGGTTGAGCAATCAGCCCCAGCATTTT. This rearrangement joins TRBV7-9 to TRBJ1-5; D gene uncertain. CDR1 is SEHNR, CDR2 FQNEAQ, per germline (reference sequence). V was shortened by 1 base and J by 1 base, with 14 bases between the two germline ends. The CDR3 sequence is 17 residues long.

This chain uses TRBV19 with TRBJ2-7; 10 bases line up with TRBD1. The CDR3 consists of 15 residues. With 5 bases clipped from V and 2 bases from J, the junction kept 6 bases outside the gene matches. Germline CDR1 is LNHDA and CDR2 is SQIVND (reference sequence). CDR3 in DNA: TGTGCCAGTAGTCCGGGACAGGGGATGACCTACGAGCAGTACTTC. It translates to CASSPGQGMTYEQYF.

The rearrangement uses TRBV7-8 and TRBJ2-3; 7 bases match TRBD2. The V and J ends lost 1 base and 4 bases, in that order; junction bases with no gene match: 5. This CDR3 has 15 amino acids. Per the germline V gene, CDR1 is SGHVS and CDR2 is FQNEAQ. The CDR3 bases are TGTGCCAGCAGCTTAGGAGACGGACTAGCAGATACGCAGTATTTT. Amino acid sequence: CASSLGDGLADTQYF.

To note about this clone: A read error may account for a junction end that differs from germline. J is TRBJ1-5 and V is TRBV27; 9 bases match TRBD1. In germline, CDR1 is MNHEY, CDR2 SMNVEV (reference sequence). The CDR3 covers 14 residues. For the CDR3, the DNA is TGTGCCGGCAGGACAGGGGAGAGCAATCAGCCCCAGCATTTT. Translation gives CAGRTGESNQPQHF.

The chain employs TRBV6-1 and TRBJ2-3; 8 bases line up with TRBD2. Trimming removed 4 bases from V and 6 bases from J; junction bases left unmatched: 18. Germline V CDR1 and CDR2: MNHNS, SASEGT. This CDR3 contains 18 residues. In DNA form, the CDR3 reads TGTGCCAGCAGTGCTCCCCCGGGGGAGCGGGAGAGACTGGATACGCAGTATTTT. Its protein is CASSAPPGERERLDTQYF.

CDR3 coding DNA: TGTGCCAGCTACGGGTTAGCGGGAGGCTCCTACGAGCAGTACTTC. As protein: CASYGLAGGSYEQYF. The chain joins TRBV28 to TRBJ2-7, with 10 bases identical to TRBD2. Trimming removed 8 bases from V and 0 bases from J; junction bases left unmatched: 7. This CDR3 is 15 amino acids long. Germline values: CDR1 MDHEN, CDR2 SYDVKM.

Here the CDR3 reads CASSATGGDTEAFF. The CDR3 DNA reads as TGTGCCAGCAGCGCGACAGGGGGGGACACTGAAGCTTTCTTT. The J gene is TRBJ1-1, the V gene TRBV9; 9 bases agree with TRBD1. The CDR3 extends over 14 amino acids. With V trimmed by 3 bases and J by 3 bases, 3 bases remained unmatched. Germline values: CDR1 SGDLS, CDR2 YYNGEE.

Note on this clone: No DNA is shown, since the ends of the CDR3 on it are uncertain; the CDR3 is the one TCRdb lists. V usage is TRBV12-1 and J usage is TRBJ2-1; TRBD2 is taken as the D call from the table, unchecked against the DNA. TRBV12-1 is termed a pseudogene. From its first to its last residue, the CDR3 has 16 amino acids. The CDR3 here is CASSFLVALGNNEQFF.

The J gene is TRBJ2-7, the V gene TRBV7-3, with unresolved D. CDR1 and CDR2 from the germline V gene are SGHTA and FQGTGA. The CDR3 loop spans 18 amino acids. V was trimmed by 2 bases and J by 0 bases, leaving 20 bases between them. The CDR3 DNA is TGTGCCAGCAGCTTATATTCCAGCCTCCTGGGAAGCTCCTACGAGCAGTACTTC. Residues: CASSLYSSLLGSSYEQYF.

The rearrangement uses TRBV5-6 and TRBJ2-5, with D hard to call. The J call is uncertain, as TRBJ2-7 better fits the DNA end. The CDR3 runs 14 residues. CDR1 and CDR2 from the germline V gene are SGHDT and YYEEEE. CDR3 amino acids: CASSGPGPTYEQYF. CDR3 coding DNA: TGTGCCAGCAGCGGTCCCGGCCCCACCTACGAGCAGTACTTC.

The chain links TRBV7-9 to TRBJ2-1; tentative D call: TRBD2 (5 bases). The CDR3 extends over 15 amino acids. Trimming took off 5 bases at V and 0 bases at J, with 11 bases between the two ends. CDR1 and CDR2 (germline): SEHNR, FQNEAQ (reference sequence). This chain's CDR3 is CASSLTNPSYNEQFF. DNA of the CDR3: TGTGCCAGCAGCCTGACTAATCCCTCCTACAATGAGCAGTTCTTC. Looking up the rest from reference TRBV7-9 and TRBJ2-1 gives the full variable domain: DTGVSQNPRHKITKRGQNVTFRCDPISEHNRLYWYRQTLGQGPEFLTYFQNEAQLEKSRLLSDRFSAERPKGSFSTLEIQRTEQGDSAMYLCASSLTNPSYNEQFFGPGTRLTVL.